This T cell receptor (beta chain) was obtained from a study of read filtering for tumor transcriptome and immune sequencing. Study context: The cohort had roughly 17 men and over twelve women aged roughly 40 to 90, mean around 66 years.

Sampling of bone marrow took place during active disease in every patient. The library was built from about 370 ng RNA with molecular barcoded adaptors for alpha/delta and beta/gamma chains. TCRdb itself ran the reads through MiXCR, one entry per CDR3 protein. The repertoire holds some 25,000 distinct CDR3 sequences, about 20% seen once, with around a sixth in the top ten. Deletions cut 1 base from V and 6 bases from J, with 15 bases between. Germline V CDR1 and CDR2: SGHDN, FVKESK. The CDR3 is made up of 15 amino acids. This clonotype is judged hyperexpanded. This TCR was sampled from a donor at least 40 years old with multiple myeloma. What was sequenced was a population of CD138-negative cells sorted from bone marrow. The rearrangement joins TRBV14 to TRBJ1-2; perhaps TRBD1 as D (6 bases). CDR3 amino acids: CASSQGRPGQHGYTF. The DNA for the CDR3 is TGTGCCAGCAGCCAAGGGAGGCCCGGACAGCATGGCTACACCTTC. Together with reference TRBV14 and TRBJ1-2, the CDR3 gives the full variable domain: EAGVTQFPSHSVIEKGQTVTLRCDPISGHDNLYWYRRVMGKEIKFLLHFVKESKQDESGMPNNRFLAERTGGTYSTLKVQPAELEDSGVYFCASSQGRPGQHGYTFGSGTRLTVV.